One sample yielded the 17 T cell receptor beta chains listed below, sequenced in a study of blood T cell repertoires in COVID-19. Sequenced by immunoSEQ multiplex PCR; TCRdb stores in-frame clones only, minus some. The table lists 150,000 to 200,000 clones, around 72% of them singletons. Sequencing input: peripheral blood. The receptors were gathered from a woman older than 75 with acute or convalescent COVID-19.

The chain is built from TRBV28 and TRBJ1-2; unclear D gene. V lost 1 base and J lost 5, with 11 bases in between. The CDR3 loop spans 14 amino acids. Germline V CDR1 and CDR2: MDHEN, SYDVKM. The CDR3: CASSLFVSGYGYTF. In DNA form, the CDR3 reads TGTGCCAGCAGTTTATTCGTTTCGGGTTATGGCTACACCTTC.

The rearrangement uses TRBV28 and TRBJ2-3; 7 bases line up with TRBD2. V dropped 1 base and J dropped 4; count of bases not matched to a gene: 8. Germline assignment: CDR1 MDHEN and CDR2 SYDVKM. CDR3 length: 16 amino acids. The CDR3 nucleotides read TGTGCCAGCAGTTTATTAGCGGGTGCGCCCTCAGATACGCAGTATTTT. It is translated as CASSLLAGAPSDTQYF.

This chain uses TRBV19 with TRBJ2-1, with 7 bases identical to TRBD2. This CDR3 is built from 16 residues. V dropped 3 bases and J dropped 4; count of bases not matched to a gene: 9. Germline CDR1 is LNHDA and CDR2 is SQIVND (reference sequence). The CDR3 DNA reads TGTGCCAGTAGTATCAACGTCGCTAGCGGATACAATGAGCAGTTCTTC. Its translation: CASSINVASGYNEQFF.

The J gene is TRBJ1-4, the V gene TRBV3-1 (or the pseudogene TRBV3-2), with D unresolved. Trimming stripped 0 bases from V and 10 bases from J, with 21 bases between. Germline-derived CDR1 and CDR2 are LGHDT and YNNKEL (reference sequence). The CDR3 is 17 residues long. The CDR3 is CASSQEFGLGGWGKLFF. The CDR3 bases are TGTGCCAGCAGCCAAGAGTTCGGGCTCGGAGGGTGGGGAAAACTGTTTTTT.

This clone was observed a few times. The gene calls are TRBV2 and TRBJ2-7; 10 bases match TRBD1. This CDR3 has 14 residues. Trimming took 7 bases from V and 5 from J; bases not matched to a gene: 8. Looked up from germline, CDR1 is SNHLY and CDR2 is FYNNEI. CDR3 DNA sequence: TGTGCCAGCAACCCGGGACAGGGGACCAACGAGCAGTACTTC. This sequence encodes CASNPGQGTNEQYF.

The chain uses TRBV5-1 and TRBJ2-1; possibly TRBD1 for D (5 bases). CDR3 length equals 15 residues. The V gene lost 0 bases and the J gene lost 0 bases, with 7 bases spanning the gap. The germline V gene encodes CDR1 SGHRS and CDR2 YFSETQ. The CDR3 sequence is CASSLADTSYNEQFF. In DNA form, the CDR3 reads TGCGCCAGCAGCTTGGCGGACACCTCCTACAATGAGCAGTTCTTC.

The chain employs TRBV19 and TRBJ2-3; D gene ambiguous. Trimming pared 5 bases from V and 0 bases from J, leaving 9 bases between. The CDR3 covers 14 residues. Germline CDR1 reads LNHDA; CDR2 reads SQIVND (reference sequence). The CDR3 region is CASSFDGSTDTQYF. The CDR3 region has the DNA TGTGCCAGTAGTTTTGACGGGAGCACAGATACGCAGTATTTT.

The V gene is TRBV19, the J gene TRBJ2-3, with a weak D call TRBD1 (6 bases). Trimming removed 3 bases from V and 4 bases from J, with 29 bases in between. The CDR3 contains 20 residues. Germline CDR1 is LNHDA and CDR2 is SQIVND (reference sequence). The CDR3 protein is CASSMYVTNLQGHPPDTQYF. The CDR3 DNA reads as TGTGCCAGTAGTATGTATGTCACCAATTTACAGGGTCATCCACCAGATACGCAGTATTTT.

The chain employs TRBV21-1 and TRBJ2-3; no check of the table's D call, TRBD2, against the DNA was made. TRBV21-1 is a listed pseudogene. The CDR3 contains 19 residues. The CDR3 DNA follows: TGTGCCAGCAGCAAGGCTGGGGAAGTAGAGCGGGCCGTCACAGATACGCAGTATTTT. This sequence encodes CASSKAGEVERAVTDTQYF.

This clone appeared a few times. This CDR3 reads CASSSSGQYSRSPLHF. The CDR3 DNA is TGTGCCAGCAGCTCCAGTGGACAGTATAGTCGCTCACCCCTCCACTTT. This sequence joins TRBV11-2 and TRBJ1-6, with a possible D match to TRBD1 (6 bases). Germline V gives CDR1 SGHAT, CDR2 FQNNGV. The CDR3 extends over 16 amino acids. Trimming removed 4 bases at V and 10 bases at J, with 20 bases between.

The rearrangement uses TRBV28 and TRBJ1-5; D may be TRBD1 (5 bases). CDR3 length equals 19 residues. The germline V gene has CDR1 MDHEN and CDR2 SYDVKM. The V and J ends lost 7 bases and 2 bases respectively, with 27 bases between them. CDR3 residues: CASKIGAVRASGRNQPQHF. As DNA, the CDR3 is TGTGCCAGCAAAATAGGGGCGGTTCGGGCCTCAGGGCGCAATCAGCCCCAGCATTTT.

J is TRBJ1-4 and V is TRBV2; 7 positions agree with TRBD1. Germline lookup yields CDR1 SNHLY and CDR2 FYNNEI. V shed 5 bases, J shed 3 bases, and the junction held 3 bases outside the gene matches. This CDR3 contains 14 residues. The CDR3 coding sequence is TGTGCCAGCAGTCTGGGACAGTCTAATGAAAAACTGTTTTTT. Its protein product is CASSLGQSNEKLFF.

The V gene is TRBV19, the J gene TRBJ1-1, with TRBD1 as a possible D gene (5 bases). The CDR3 spans 14 residues. CDR1 LNHDA and CDR2 SQIVND come from the germline V gene (reference sequence). The V end lost 4 bases, the J end lost 8 bases, and 17 bases lay between the germline ends. The CDR3 DNA reads TGTGCCAGTAGTACCCAGACAGCTTTCGGGGAAGCTTTCTTT. Amino acid sequence: CASSTQTAFGEAFF.

This clone was recorded a few times. This chain connects TRBV28 to TRBJ2-7; 8 bases are shared with TRBD1. CDR1 and CDR2 (germline): MDHEN, SYDVKM. The ends lost 5 bases at V and 5 bases at J; junction bases unmatched: 14. CDR3 size: 16 residues. DNA for the CDR3: TGTGCCAGCAGTCCGAACCCCGGACAGGGAAAGCACGAGCAGTACTTC. It yields the protein CASSPNPGQGKHEQYF.

V is TRBV7-6 and J is TRBJ1-4; D is perhaps TRBD1 (6 bases). Per the germline V gene, CDR1 is SGHVS and CDR2 is FNYEAQ. The CDR3 runs 14 residues. The germline V and J ends were trimmed by 0 bases and 8 bases, with 10 bases remaining between them. The CDR3 sequence is CASSLAGAPEKLFF. The CDR3 DNA reads TGTGCCAGCAGCTTAGCGGGGGCGCCCGAAAAACTGTTTTTT.

This chain uses TRBV21-1 with TRBJ2-7; TRBD2 reflects the table's D call only, with no check against the DNA. TRBV21-1 is recorded as a pseudogene. CDR3 length: 16 amino acids. Written as DNA, the CDR3 is TGTGCCAGCAACTTCGTGTCCGGGATTAAACCCTACGAGCAGTACTTC. Translating it yields CASNFVSGIKPYEQYF.

The genes are TRBV2 and TRBJ1-2; 9 bases line up with TRBD1. J lost 8 bases, V lost 6 bases, and 19 bases had no gene match. CDR1 is SNHLY, CDR2 FYNNEI, per germline. The CDR3 consists of 17 residues. The CDR3 region has the DNA TGTGCCAGCAGGCCAAGCTACCTCTTACGACAGGGGGGAGGCTACACCTTC. This encodes CASRPSYLLRQGGGYTF.